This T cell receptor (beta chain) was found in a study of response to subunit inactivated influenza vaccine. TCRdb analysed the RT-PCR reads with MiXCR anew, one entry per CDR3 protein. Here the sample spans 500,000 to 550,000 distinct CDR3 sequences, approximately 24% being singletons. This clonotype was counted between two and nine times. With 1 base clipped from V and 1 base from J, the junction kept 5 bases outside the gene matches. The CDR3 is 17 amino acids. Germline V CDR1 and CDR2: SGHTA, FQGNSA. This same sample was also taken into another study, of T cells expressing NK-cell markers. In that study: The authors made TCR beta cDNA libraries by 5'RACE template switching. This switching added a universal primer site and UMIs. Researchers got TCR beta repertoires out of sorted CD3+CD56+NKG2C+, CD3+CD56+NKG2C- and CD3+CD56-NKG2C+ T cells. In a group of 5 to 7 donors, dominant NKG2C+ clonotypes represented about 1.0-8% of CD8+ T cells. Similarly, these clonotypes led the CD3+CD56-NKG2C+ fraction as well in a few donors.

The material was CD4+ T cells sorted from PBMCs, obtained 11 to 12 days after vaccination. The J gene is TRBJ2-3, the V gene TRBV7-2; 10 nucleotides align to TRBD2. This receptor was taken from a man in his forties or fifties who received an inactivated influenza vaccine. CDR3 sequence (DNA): TGTGCCAGCAGCTTAGACGCAGCGGGAGGGGGCACAGATACGCAGTATTTT. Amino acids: CASSLDAAGGGTDTQYF.